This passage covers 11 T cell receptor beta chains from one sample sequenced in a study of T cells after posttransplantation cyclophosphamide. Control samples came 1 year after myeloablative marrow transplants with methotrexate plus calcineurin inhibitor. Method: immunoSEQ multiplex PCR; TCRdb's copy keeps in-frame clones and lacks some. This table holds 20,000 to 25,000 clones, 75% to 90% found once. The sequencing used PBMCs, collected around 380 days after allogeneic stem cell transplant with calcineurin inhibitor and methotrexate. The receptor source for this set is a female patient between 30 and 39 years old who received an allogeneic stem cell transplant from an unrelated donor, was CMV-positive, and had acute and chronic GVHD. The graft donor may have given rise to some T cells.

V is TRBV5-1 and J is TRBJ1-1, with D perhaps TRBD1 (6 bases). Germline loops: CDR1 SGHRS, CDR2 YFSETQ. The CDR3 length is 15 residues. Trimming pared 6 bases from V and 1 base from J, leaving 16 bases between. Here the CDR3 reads CASMLTGRGNTEAFF. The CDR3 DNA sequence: TGCGCCAGCATGCTAACAGGGAGGGGGAACACTGAAGCTTTCTTT.

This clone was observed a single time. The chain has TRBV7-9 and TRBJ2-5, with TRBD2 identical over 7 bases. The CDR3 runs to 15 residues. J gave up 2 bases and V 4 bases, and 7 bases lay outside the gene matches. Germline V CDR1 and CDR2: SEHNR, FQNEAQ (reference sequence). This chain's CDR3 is CASSSGEREQETQYF. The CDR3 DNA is TGTGCCAGCAGCTCGGGGGAGCGGGAACAAGAGACCCAGTACTTC.

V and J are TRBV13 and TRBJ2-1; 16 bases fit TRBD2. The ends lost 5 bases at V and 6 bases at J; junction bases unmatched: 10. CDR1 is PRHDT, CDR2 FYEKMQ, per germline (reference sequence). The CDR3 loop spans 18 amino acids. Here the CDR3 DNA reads TGTGCCAGCAGCCCGGGACTAGCGGGAGGGATATTGACCAATGAGCAGTTCTTC. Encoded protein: CASSPGLAGGILTNEQFF.

Here the CDR3 DNA reads TGTGCCAGCAGCTTAGGCCCGAGGGGGCGAGAAGCTTTCTTT. As protein: CASSLGPRGREAFF. The rearrangement links TRBV11-2 to TRBJ1-1; 7 nucleotides agree with TRBD1. Germline values: CDR1 SGHAT, CDR2 FQNNGV. The CDR3 is 14 residues long. The V segment lost 1 base and the J segment 8 bases; nucleotides outside the gene matches: 7.

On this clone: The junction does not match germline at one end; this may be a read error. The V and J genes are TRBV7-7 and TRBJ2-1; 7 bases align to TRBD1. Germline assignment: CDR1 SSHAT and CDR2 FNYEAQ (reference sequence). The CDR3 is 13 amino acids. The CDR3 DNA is TGTGCTAGCAGCCATAGAGGGGGCCTAGAGCAGTTCTTC. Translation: CASSHRGGLEQFF. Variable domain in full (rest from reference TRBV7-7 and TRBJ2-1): GAGVSQSPRYKVTKRGQDVTLRCDPISSHATLYWYQQALGQGPEFLTYFNYEAQPDKSGLPSDRFSAERPEGSISTLTIQRTEQRDSAMYRCASSHRGGLEQFFGPGTRLTVL.

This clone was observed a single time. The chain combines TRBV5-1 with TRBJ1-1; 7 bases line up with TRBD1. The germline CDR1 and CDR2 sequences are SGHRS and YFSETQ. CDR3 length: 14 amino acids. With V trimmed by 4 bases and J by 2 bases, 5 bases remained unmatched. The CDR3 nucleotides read TGCGCCAGCAGCACCCAGGGGGGAAACACTGAAGCTTTCTTT. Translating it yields CASSTQGGNTEAFF.

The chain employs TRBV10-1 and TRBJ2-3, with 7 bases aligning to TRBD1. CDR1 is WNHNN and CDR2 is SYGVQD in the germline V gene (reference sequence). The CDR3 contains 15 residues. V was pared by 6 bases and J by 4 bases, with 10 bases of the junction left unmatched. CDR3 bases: TGCGCCAGCAGGCCCGGGACAGCGGACTCAGATACGCAGTATTTT. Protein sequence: CASRPGTADSDTQYF.

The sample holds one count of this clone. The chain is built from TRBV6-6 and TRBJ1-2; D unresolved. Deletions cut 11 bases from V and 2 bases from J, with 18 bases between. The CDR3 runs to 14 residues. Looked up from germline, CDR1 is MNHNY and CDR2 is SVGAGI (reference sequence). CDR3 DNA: TGTGCCGTGACCGCTCAACAGAGAAACTATGGCTACACCTTC. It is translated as CAVTAQQRNYGYTF.

CDR3 nucleotides: TGTGCCAGCAGCGGGACTCAGAGCTCCTACAATGAGCAGTTCTTC. Amino acids: CASSGTQSSYNEQFF. The J gene is TRBJ2-1, the V gene TRBV5-6; TRBD2 is a possible D gene (6 bases). Trimming took off 4 bases at V and 0 bases at J, with 11 bases between the two ends. Germline values: CDR1 SGHDT, CDR2 YYEEEE. The CDR3 is made up of 15 amino acids.

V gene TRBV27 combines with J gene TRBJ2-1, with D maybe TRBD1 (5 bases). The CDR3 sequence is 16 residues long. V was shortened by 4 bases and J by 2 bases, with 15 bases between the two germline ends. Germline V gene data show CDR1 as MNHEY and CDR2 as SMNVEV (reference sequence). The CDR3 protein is CASSSQALGTYNEQFF. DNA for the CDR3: TGTGCCAGCAGTTCACAGGCCCTAGGCACCTACAATGAGCAGTTCTTC.

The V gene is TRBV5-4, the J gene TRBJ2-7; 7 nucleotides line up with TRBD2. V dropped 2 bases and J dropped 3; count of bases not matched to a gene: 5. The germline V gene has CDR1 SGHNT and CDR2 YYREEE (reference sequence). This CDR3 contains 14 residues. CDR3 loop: CASSLWASGYEQYV. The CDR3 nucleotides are TGTGCCAGCAGCTTATGGGCTAGCGGCTACGAGCAGTACGTC.